These T cell receptor beta chains were read from a single sample in a study of vaccination effects on CD4 cells after COVID-19. Antigens for these TCRs are unknown. TCRdb keeps only in-frame clones here, not all; method: immunoSEQ multiplex PCR. The table records approximately 44,000 clones, approximately 70% of them present only once. The material was CD4+ T cells from PBMCs cultured with HCoV-OC43 spike peptides, obtained before COVID-19 vaccination. Receptors originate from a human donor who received a COVID-19 vaccine. CDR3s include the opening cysteine and the closing phenylalanine or tryptophan. Fields, in order: D gene, J gene, clone size, V gene, CDR3 DNA, CDR3 protein. D genes are given only for firm matches. Clone size appears in some rows only: once, few, many, or a class for an expanded clone.

d_call: -; j_call: TRBJ2-1; clone_size: -; v_call: TRBV3-1/TRBV3-2; cdr3_nt: TGTGCCAGCAGCCAAGATCAATGGACTACTAACAATGAGCAGTTCTTC; cdr3_aa: CASSQDQWTTNNEQFF
d_call: TRBD1; j_call: TRBJ1-2; clone_size: -; v_call: TRBV30; cdr3_nt: TGTGCCTGGAGTGACCCCAGGACAGGGCCGGATATTCGGTTCGTTATGGACTACACCTTC; cdr3_aa: CAWSDPRTGPDIRFVMDYTF
d_call: -; j_call: TRBJ2-2; clone_size: once; v_call: TRBV30; cdr3_nt: TGTGCCTGCCCACCGAAGAGCCAGGCCCACACCGGGGAGCTGTTTTTT; cdr3_aa: CACPPKSQAHTGELFF
d_call: -; j_call: TRBJ1-6; clone_size: few; v_call: TRBV6-2/TRBV6-3; cdr3_nt: TGTGCCAGCAGCCAGGTGGCTTATAATTCACCCCTCCACTTT; cdr3_aa: CASSQVAYNSPLHF
d_call: -; j_call: TRBJ2-2; clone_size: few; v_call: TRBV7-6; cdr3_nt: TGTGCCAGCAGCTTAGTATCGGGCGGCACCGGGGAGCTGTTTTTT; cdr3_aa: CASSLVSGGTGELFF
d_call: -; j_call: TRBJ2-2; clone_size: -; v_call: TRBV7-2; cdr3_nt: TGTGCCAGCAGACCCAGTGGCGGTGTCAACACCGGGGAGCTGTTTTTT; cdr3_aa: CASRPSGGVNTGELFF
d_call: -; j_call: TRBJ2-2; clone_size: -; v_call: TRBV29-1; cdr3_nt: TGCAGCGTTGCCCCGGGCGGGAACACCGGGGAGCTGTTTTTT; cdr3_aa: CSVAPGGNTGELFF
d_call: -; j_call: TRBJ2-6; clone_size: many; v_call: TRBV7-7; cdr3_nt: TGTGCTAGCAGCCATATGAAATTCAGCTCTGGGGCCAACGTCCTGACTTTC; cdr3_aa: CASSHMKFSSGANVLTF
d_call: -; j_call: TRBJ2-7; clone_size: once; v_call: TRBV28; cdr3_nt: TGTGCCAGCAGTTTAGACCTTCGAAGGGGGTACGAGCAGTACTTC; cdr3_aa: CASSLDLRRGYEQYF
d_call: -; j_call: TRBJ2-7; clone_size: -; v_call: TRBV14; cdr3_nt: TGTGCCAGCAGCCGCCAGGGCTGGACCTACGAGCAGTACTTC; cdr3_aa: CASSRQGWTYEQYF